This T cell receptor (beta chain) emerged from a study of a mutant IDH1 vaccine in newly diagnosed glioma. Study in general: A roughly 62% male, 37.5% female split and a mean age of 40.4 years characterized treated patients.

Sequencing was performed with immunoSEQ multiplex PCR; in TCRdb, only in-frame clones are kept and a portion is missing. The sample comprises approximately 60,000 clones, approximately 90% of which are singletons, and approximately 4.3% rests with the top ten. Regarding time point: week 5, during vaccination. Doses comprised 300 ug of mutant IDH1 20-mer peptide each, plus topical imiquimod. Of note for this clone: The antigen is unknown.

Between the trimmed V and J ends, which lost 4 bases and 2 bases, there was a span of 11 bases. This CDR3 region has 14 residues. Germline CDR1 reads SGHRS; CDR2 reads YFSETQ. The sample consisted of PBMCs, taken from a glioma patient whose treatment included an IDH1 peptide vaccine. This TCR came from a woman aged 40 to 55 with glioma. The genes are TRBV5-1 and TRBJ2-3, with D hard to call. This chain's CDR3 is CASSHQQLTDTQYF. In DNA form, the CDR3 reads TGCGCCAGCAGCCATCAACAGCTCACAGATACGCAGTATTTT. Drawing the rest from reference TRBV5-1 and TRBJ2-3, the complete variable domain is KAGVTQTPRYLIKTRGQQVTLSCSPISGHRSVSWYQQTPGQGLQFLFEYFSETQRNKGNFPGRFSGRQFSNSRSEMNVSTLELGDSALYLCASSHQQLTDTQYFGPGTRLTVL.